A single sample gave rise to the 13 T cell receptor beta chains below, sequenced in a study of T cells in Graves' hyperthyroidism and ophthalmopathy. From RNA transcripts, TCR beta CDR3 regions were amplified. HTBI primers were the set used in a first-round RT-PCR of the TCR CDR3. Using its own MiXCR run on the multiplex PCR reads, TCRdb lists one record per CDR3 protein. The sample includes 370,000 or so distinct CDR3 sequences, around 25% of them seen just once. The sample was blood. These receptors came from a man aged 45-65 years with Graves' hyperthyroidism.

This clonotype occurred a few times. This chain connects TRBV14 to TRBJ2-3, with D possibly being TRBD1 or TRBD2 (6 bases each). Germline loops: CDR1 SGHDN, CDR2 FVKESK. Trimming took 1 base from V and 3 from J, leaving 14 bases between them. The CDR3 totals 16 residues. CDR3 region: CASSQVGGGATDTQYF. The CDR3 DNA sequence: TGTGCCAGCAGCCAAGTCGGAGGGGGTGCTACAGATACGCAGTATTTT.

The chain carries TRBV5-1 and TRBJ2-3; 7 bases fit TRBD1. V was clipped by 4 bases and J by 3 bases; unmatched bases: 2. Germline assignment: CDR1 SGHRS and CDR2 YFSETQ. This CDR3 has 13 residues. Here the CDR3 DNA reads TGCGCCAGCAGCGGGACAGCAACAGATACGCAGTATTTT. It yields the protein CASSGTATDTQYF.

Here the CDR3 DNA reads TGTGCCAGCACTCATAGCGGGACCTACAATGAGCAGTTCTTC. Translation: CASTHSGTYNEQFF. The J gene is TRBJ2-1, the V gene TRBV6-1, with 8 bases lining up with TRBD2. The germline V gene encodes CDR1 MNHNS and CDR2 SASEGT. The length of the CDR3 is 14 residues. The trim removed 7 bases at V and 2 bases at J, leaving 4 bases unmatched.

The chain couples TRBV18 to TRBJ1-6; 9 bases agree with TRBD1. Germline V lookup: CDR1 KGHSH, CDR2 LQKENI. Unmatched junction bases numbered 5, after V lost 5 bases and J lost 9 bases. CDR3 size: 14 residues. The CDR3 DNA reads as TGTGCCAGCTCAGGACAGGGGAGCCCTTCACCCCTCCACTTT. Encoded protein: CASSGQGSPSPLHF.

This clonotype came up a few times. V and J are TRBV5-1 and TRBJ2-7; 10 nucleotides line up with TRBD1. The length of the CDR3 is 14 residues. After removal of 4 bases from V and 5 bases from J, the junction contained 6 bases not matched to a gene. Germline-derived CDR1 and CDR2 are SGHRS and YFSETQ. The CDR3: CASSPTGGFHEQYF. CDR3 coding DNA: TGCGCCAGCAGCCCGACAGGGGGCTTCCACGAGCAGTACTTC.

This clonotype was seen a handful of times. The CDR3 bases are TGTGCCATCGCTACCTCTACGTACGAGCAGTACTTC. Translation: CAIATSTYEQYF. The chain joins TRBV10-3 to TRBJ2-7; D is unresolved. The CDR3 runs 12 residues. In germline, CDR1 is ENHRY, CDR2 SYGVKD. V shed 8 bases and J shed 4 bases, with 12 bases lying between them.

The V gene is TRBV20-1, the J gene TRBJ2-7, with D uncertain. Germline CDR1 reads DFQATT; CDR2 reads SNEGSKA (reference sequence). Between the trimmed V and J ends, which lost 3 bases and 6 bases, there was a span of 9 bases. This CDR3 region has 11 residues. CDR3 residues: CSASSPAEQYF. The CDR3 bases are TGCAGTGCTAGTAGCCCGGCCGAGCAGTACTTC.

This clonotype was observed a single time. The chain couples TRBV28 to TRBJ2-1; D might be TRBD1 (6 bases). Germline V gene data show CDR1 as MDHEN and CDR2 as SYDVKM. Trimming pared 2 bases from V and 6 bases from J, leaving 11 bases between. CDR3 length: 14 residues. In DNA, the CDR3 is TGTGCCAGCAGTTTACTGGGGGCGTTCAATGAGCAGTTCTTC. Protein sequence: CASSLLGAFNEQFF.

This clonotype was seen more than once but under ten times. V is TRBV5-1 and J is TRBJ2-1, with TRBD2 identical over 14 bases. Losses at the gene ends were 2 bases for V and 9 bases for J; bases not matched to a gene: 4. CDR3 length: 15 residues. Germline V gives CDR1 SGHRS, CDR2 YFSETQ. CDR3 sequence (DNA): TGCGCCAGCAGCTTCGGGACTAGCGGGAGTAGTGAGCAGTTCTTC. Its translation is CASSFGTSGSSEQFF.

The chain carries TRBV5-1 and TRBJ2-1, with 8 positions matching TRBD2. The length of the CDR3 is 15 residues. The V and J ends lost 4 bases and 2 bases, in that order; junction bases with no gene match: 5. CDR1 and CDR2 from the germline V gene are SGHRS and YFSETQ. CDR3: CASSTTSGAYNEQFF. CDR3 DNA sequence: TGCGCCAGCAGCACCACTAGCGGAGCCTACAATGAGCAGTTCTTC.

This clonotype was seen more than once but under ten times. This chain connects TRBV5-1 to TRBJ1-2, with 7 bases lining up with TRBD1. The germline gives CDR1 SGHRS, CDR2 YFSETQ. This CDR3 is built from 16 residues. V shed 0 bases and J 5 bases; nucleotides not matched to a gene: 10. CDR3 nucleotide sequence: TGCGCCAGCAGCTTGGAGGGGGCAGGGGCAGGATATGGCTACACCTTC. Translated: CASSLEGAGAGYGYTF.

V is TRBV27 and J is TRBJ2-6; D is perhaps TRBD1 or TRBD2 (6 bases each). The germline V gene encodes CDR1 MNHEY and CDR2 SMNVEV (reference sequence). Deletions cut 3 bases from V and 3 bases from J, with 9 bases between. The CDR3 consists of 15 residues. This CDR3 reads CASSFGGLGANVLTF. The DNA of the CDR3 is TGTGCCAGCAGTTTTGGGGGGCTTGGGGCCAACGTCCTGACTTTC. Together with reference TRBV27 and TRBJ2-6, the CDR3 gives the full variable domain: EAQVTQNPRYLITVTGKKLTVTCSQNMNHEYMSWYRQDPGLGLRQIYYSMNVEVTDKGDVPEGYKVSRKEKRNFPLILESPSPNQTSLYFCASSFGGLGANVLTFGAGSRLTVL.

V and J are TRBV7-9 and TRBJ2-7; 8 bases are shared with TRBD2. CDR3 length equals 15 residues. V was pared by 8 bases and J by 2 bases, with 11 bases of the junction left unmatched. The germline CDR1 and CDR2 sequences are SEHNR and FQNEAQ (reference sequence). The DNA for the CDR3 is TGTGCCAGCTCAGCGGGGGACCTTAGCCCCTACGAGCAGTACTTC. The encoded protein is CASSAGDLSPYEQYF.